Shown below are 29 T cell receptor beta chains from a single sample sequenced in a study of T cell clonality in common variable immunodeficiency. Profiled with immunoSEQ multiplex PCR; TCRdb holds only in-frame clones, not every one. This sample carries fewer than 50,000 clones, none of them present only once. Sequencing used peripheral blood mononuclear cells. The receptors were gathered from a person aged 18 to 70 in good health.

Of note for this clone: The CDR3 extends 3 residues past the end of the read, so its final part is completed from the germline J gene. V usage is TRBV7-8 and J usage is TRBJ1-2; D not resolved. The CDR3 length is 14 residues. Per the germline V gene, CDR1 is SGHVS and CDR2 is FQNEAQ. Trimming stripped 5 bases from V and 5 bases from J, with 15 bases between. Here the CDR3 reads CASSLRRLGYGYTF. The CDR3 DNA, read in part, is TGTGCCAGCAGCCTTCGCAGACTCGGGTATGGC.

This clone was seen repeatedly, ten times or more. From the germline J gene comes the end of the CDR3, since the read stops 3 residues before it. V usage is TRBV4-2 and J usage is TRBJ2-5; no definite D call. Germline V lookup: CDR1 LGHNA, CDR2 YNFKEQ. This CDR3 has 13 amino acids. V was cut by 1 base and J by 5 bases, with 8 bases left in between. CDR3 loop: CASSQGPSETQYF. The CDR3 bases that were read are TGTGCCAGCAGCCAAGGTCCCTCCGAGACC.

This clone was observed many times. From the germline J gene comes the end of the CDR3, since the read stops 3 residues before it. The V and J genes are TRBV28 and TRBJ1-3; D gene unclear. Germline V CDR1 and CDR2: MDHEN, SYDVKM. This CDR3 has 17 amino acids. Trimming pared 2 bases from V and 3 bases from J, leaving 17 bases between. The CDR3 is CASSLPLMSGDGNTIYF. Partial CDR3 DNA: TGTGCCAGCAGTTTACCCCTTATGTCCGGGGATGGAAACACC.

This clone has a count of ten or more. Sequencing ends 3 residues short of the CDR3 end; the germline J gene provides the rest. This chain joins TRBV5-1 and TRBJ1-1, with TRBD1 as a possible D gene (5 bases). V lost 1 base and J lost 3, with 16 bases in between. The CDR3 totals 16 residues. CDR1 is SGHRS and CDR2 is YFSETQ in the germline V gene. Partial CDR3 DNA: TGCGCCAGCAGCTTGAGGTCGGGCTGGGGGGACACTGAA. It translates to CASSLRSGWGDTE. The full-length CDR3 reads as CASSLRSGWGDTEAFF. The variable domain in full, completed from reference TRBV5-1 and TRBJ1-1, reads KAGVTQTPRYLIKTRGQQVTLSCSPISGHRSVSWYQQTPGQGLQFLFEYFSETQRNKGNFPGRFSGRQFSNSRSEMNVSTLELGDSALYLCASSLRSGWGDTEAFFGQGTRLTVV.

About this clone itself: The read ends 3 residues early relative to the CDR3; the germline J gene fills the gap. The rearrangement links TRBV5-1 to TRBJ2-1; 11 bases fit TRBD2. Germline V lookup: CDR1 SGHRS, CDR2 YFSETQ. This CDR3 contains 15 residues. V shed 0 bases, J shed 6 bases, and the junction held 2 bases outside the gene matches. The sequenced CDR3 bases are TGCGCCAGCAGCTTGGAGCTAGCGGGAGGCAATGAG. Its translation is CASSLELAGGNE. The complete CDR3 protein is CASSLELAGGNEQFF.

On this clone itself: With the read ending 3 residues before the CDR3 end, the germline J gene is used to fill in that end. V usage is TRBV19 and J usage is TRBJ2-1, with 9 bases that match TRBD2. This CDR3 is built from 15 residues. J gave up 6 bases and V 5 bases, and 8 bases lay outside the gene matches. Per the germline V gene, CDR1 is LNHDA and CDR2 is SQIVND (reference sequence). CDR3 DNA, as far as it was read: TGTGCCAGTAGTTATGCCGCTAGCGGGACCAATGAG. It codes for CASSYAASGTNE. The entire CDR3 sequence reads CASSYAASGTNEQFF.

This clone was seen many times. The read falls 3 residues short of the CDR3 end, and the missing part is taken from the germline J gene. V is TRBV19 and J is TRBJ2-5; 7 bases line up with TRBD1. The CDR3 contains 15 residues. Germline-derived CDR1 and CDR2 are LNHDA and SQIVND (reference sequence). V was pared by 8 bases and J by 0 bases, with 9 bases of the junction left unmatched. The chain's CDR3 is CASGQPGQHQETQYF. Incomplete CDR3 DNA: TGTGCCAGTGGTCAACCGGGACAGCACCAAGAGACC.

This clone was counted many times. Sequencing ends 3 residues short of the CDR3 end; the germline J gene provides the rest. The rearrangement links TRBV30 to TRBJ2-3; D uncertain. Germline V gives CDR1 GTSNPN, CDR2 SVGIG (reference sequence). V lost 3 bases, J lost 5 bases, and 6 bases lay in between. CDR3 length: 11 amino acids. The CDR3: CAWSSRDTQYF. The CDR3 DNA, read in part, is TGTGCCTGGAGCTCCAGAGATACG.

This clone was found many times. The read ends 3 residues shy of where the CDR3 ends; the end is completed using the germline J gene. This rearrangement joins TRBV20-1 to TRBJ2-5; 9 bases agree with TRBD1. This CDR3 region has 15 residues. Unmatched junction bases numbered 11, after V lost 6 bases and J lost 3 bases. Germline values: CDR1 DFQATT, CDR2 SNEGSKA (reference sequence). CDR3 protein: CSAPTGTGPEETQYF. Partial CDR3 DNA: TGCAGTGCCCCTACCGGGACAGGGCCAGAAGAGACC.

This clone has a count of ten or more. The read is 3 residues too short to cover the CDR3 end, so that end is filled in from the germline J gene. The rearrangement uses TRBV20-1 and TRBJ2-3; 15 nucleotides align to TRBD2. This CDR3 region has 15 residues. V lost 5 bases to trimming and J lost 6 bases; unmatched junction nucleotides: 6. In germline, CDR1 is DFQATT, CDR2 SNEGSKA (reference sequence). The CDR3 region is CSASGLAGGFDTQYF. The CDR3 bases that were read are TGCAGTGCTTCCGGACTAGCGGGAGGGTTCGATACG.

This clone was observed at least ten times. Coverage ceases 3 residues before the CDR3 finishes, and the germline J gene fills in the end. The chain couples TRBV5-5 to TRBJ2-2; D not resolved. The CDR3 consists of 13 residues. Trimming took off 0 bases at V and 4 bases at J, with 4 bases between the two ends. Looked up from germline, CDR1 is SGHKS and CDR2 is YYEKEE (reference sequence). The CDR3 DNA, read in part, is TGTGCCAGCAGCTTGGGGCCCACCGGGGAG. Translating it yields CASSLGPTGE. The whole CDR3 sequence reads CASSLGPTGELFF.

This clone was detected ten times or more. The read ends 3 residues before the CDR3 terminus; that terminus is restored from the germline J gene. The V call is TRBV7-2, the J call TRBJ2-7; a weak D match, TRBD2 (6 bases). Trimming removed 1 base from V and 0 bases from J, with 7 bases in between. CDR1 and CDR2 from the germline V gene are SGHTA and FQGNSA. This CDR3 has 14 amino acids. Incomplete CDR3 DNA: TGTGCCAGCAGCTTAGTAGCGGCCTCCTACGAG. It is translated as CASSLVAASYE. The whole CDR3 protein is CASSLVAASYEQYF.

This clone was detected ten times or more. The read is 3 residues too short to cover the CDR3 end, so that end is filled in from the germline J gene. J is TRBJ2-5 and V is TRBV5-5; TRBD2 might be the D (5 bases). The CDR3 has 13 amino acids. Germline values: CDR1 SGHKS, CDR2 YYEKEE (reference sequence). The germline V and J ends were trimmed by 4 bases and 3 bases, with 10 bases remaining between them. The CDR3 is CASSRPGKETQYF. The DNA read from the CDR3 is TGTGCCAGCAGCCGTCCGGGGAAAGAGACC.

This clone counts as medium-sized. With the read ending 3 residues before the CDR3 end, the germline J gene is used to fill in that end. The chain uses TRBV24-1 and TRBJ2-2, with D unresolved. Trimming took off 2 bases at V and 4 bases at J, with 7 bases between the two ends. The CDR3 contains 14 residues. CDR1 is KGHDR and CDR2 is SFDVKD in the germline V gene. The sequenced CDR3 bases are TGTGCCACCAGTGATTATCCGGGCACCGGGGAG. Its protein product is CATSDYPGTGE. The CDR3 as a whole reads CATSDYPGTGELFF.

This clone was seen a few times. With the read ending 3 residues before the CDR3 end, the germline J gene is used to fill in that end. V and J are TRBV7-2 and TRBJ1-2; D gene unclear. Germline CDR1 SGHTA, CDR2 FQGNSA. The CDR3 has 12 amino acids. The DNA read from the CDR3 is TGTGCCAGCAGCTCCTATGCACAGGGC. This encodes CASSSYAQG. The entire CDR3 protein is CASSSYAQGYTF.

This clone was counted between two and nine times. The junction and the germline gene differ at one end; a read error may be behind it. The read is 3 residues too short to cover the CDR3 end, so that end is filled in from the germline J gene. The V gene is TRBV7-9, the J gene TRBJ2-3; possibly TRBD2 for D (7 bases). The germline V gene encodes CDR1 SEHNR and CDR2 FQNEAQ (reference sequence). CDR3 length equals 14 residues. CDR3 bases read: TGTTCCAGCAGCTTAGGGGGGGACACAGATACG. This sequence encodes CSSSLGGDTDT. The entire CDR3 sequence reads CSSSLGGDTDTQYF.

There are many counts of this clone. The read ends 3 residues before the CDR3 terminus; that terminus is restored from the germline J gene. This chain uses TRBV7-3 with TRBJ1-1; perhaps TRBD1 as D (6 bases). Germline V gene lookup returns CDR1 SGHTA and CDR2 FQGTGA. This CDR3 has 13 amino acids. CDR3 loop: CASSFQQGREAFF. The part of the CDR3 DNA that was read is TGTGCCAGCAGCTTCCAACAGGGTAGGGAA.

At least ten counts were recorded for this clone. The CDR3 end falls 3 residues outside the read, so it is completed with the germline J gene. This chain links TRBV4-2 with TRBJ1-2; 8 bases are shared with TRBD1. CDR3 size: 16 residues. Germline lookup yields CDR1 LGHNA and CDR2 YNFKEQ. V lost 0 bases and J lost 7; bases outside the gene matches: 10. The CDR3 region is CASSQDFPDRGTGYTF. The CDR3 DNA, read in part, is TGTGCCAGCAGCCAAGACTTCCCCGACAGGGGCACTGGC.

This clone was observed many times. The sequenced fragment ends 3 residues before the CDR3 boundary, so the rest is inferred from the germline J gene. This chain links TRBV5-4 with TRBJ1-6, with D unclear. The V end was cut by 4 bases, the J end by 8 bases, with 16 bases between. Germline V CDR1 and CDR2: SGHNT, YYREEE (reference sequence). The length of the CDR3 is 15 residues. The sequenced CDR3 bases are TGTGCCAGCAGCCGGGGAGGGCGGATAGATTCACCC. Its translation is CASSRGGRIDSP. The complete CDR3 sequence is CASSRGGRIDSPLHF.

This clone was found many times. Read data end 3 residues before the CDR3 end; the end is taken from the germline J gene. The chain employs TRBV29-1 and TRBJ1-2, with 8 bases aligning to TRBD1. Germline loops: CDR1 SQVTM, CDR2 ANQGSEA. After removal of 5 bases from V and 4 bases from J, the junction contained 3 bases not matched to a gene. This CDR3 spans 12 amino acids. CDR3 amino acids: CSVNTGGYGYTF. Incomplete CDR3 DNA: TGCAGCGTTAATACAGGGGGCTATGGC.

This clone was detected many times. Sequence at one end of the junction differs from germline and may be a read error. The read terminates 3 residues ahead of where the CDR3 ends, so the germline J gene completes it. V is TRBV7-7 and J is TRBJ2-2, with TRBD2 matching 10 bases. The V gene's germline CDR1 is SSHAT and CDR2 FNYEAQ (reference sequence). The CDR3 sequence is 14 residues long. CDR3 residues: CASKREGLTGELFF. Partial CDR3 DNA: TGTGCTAGCAAGCGGGAGGGCCTCACCGGGGAG. Looking up the rest from reference TRBV7-7 and TRBJ2-2 gives the full variable domain: GAGVSQSPRYKVTKRGQDVTLRCDPISSHATLYWYQQALGQGPEFLTYFNYEAQPDKSGLPSDRFSAERPEGSISTLTIQRTEQRDSAMYRCASKREGLTGELFFGEGSRLTVL.

The table lists this clone with many counts. With the read ending 3 residues before the CDR3 end, the germline J gene is used to fill in that end. V and J are TRBV7-3 and TRBJ2-3; possibly TRBD2 for D (5 bases). The germline CDR1 and CDR2 sequences are SGHTA and FQGTGA. Trimming removed 5 bases from V and 0 bases from J, with 15 bases in between. The CDR3 totals 16 residues. Incomplete CDR3 DNA: TGTGCCAGCAGCCCTTCGCACACTAGGAGCACAGATACG. This gives the protein CASSPSHTRSTDT. The CDR3, in full, reads CASSPSHTRSTDTQYF.

This clone was observed at least ten times. The read comes to an end 3 residues before the CDR3 does, leaving the germline J gene to fill in the end. The V gene is TRBV19, the J gene TRBJ2-1, with D maybe TRBD2 (7 bases). Germline V gene lookup returns CDR1 LNHDA and CDR2 SQIVND (reference sequence). There are 16 residues in the CDR3. Trimming cost V 5 bases and J 6 bases, with 20 bases left between them. The sequenced part of the CDR3 DNA is TGTGCCAGTAGTCCGAGGGGGGGTCTGTGGGGCAATGAG. Translation gives CASSPRGGLWGNE. The whole CDR3 protein is CASSPRGGLWGNEQFF.

This clone occurred many times. The read gets to within 3 residues of the CDR3 end, and the germline J gene fills in the rest. The chain is built from TRBV18 and TRBJ1-5; tentatively, D is TRBD1 (5 bases). CDR1 and CDR2 from the germline V gene are KGHSH and LQKENI. The CDR3 length is 17 residues. The V end lost 3 bases, the J end lost 2 bases, and 17 bases lay between the germline ends. The chain's CDR3 is CASSPPGGTGGNQPQHF. The CDR3 DNA, read in part, is TGTGCCAGCTCACCCCCCGGGGGGACCGGAGGCAATCAGCCC.

The sample holds many counts of this clone. The CDR3 end lies 3 residues beyond the end of the read and is filled in from the germline J gene. The chain is built from TRBV5-1 and TRBJ1-5, with TRBD1 matching over 8 bases. Germline CDR1 reads SGHRS; CDR2 reads YFSETQ. Losses at the gene ends were 4 bases for V and 4 bases for J; bases not matched to a gene: 7. This CDR3 is 15 amino acids long. CDR3 sequence reads: CASSPLGTGNQPQHF. CDR3 DNA (partial): TGCGCCAGCAGCCCACTGGGGACAGGTAATCAGCCC. The full variable domain, in which reference TRBV5-1 and TRBJ1-5 provide the parts outside the CDR3, is KAGVTQTPRYLIKTRGQQVTLSCSPISGHRSVSWYQQTPGQGLQFLFEYFSETQRNKGNFPGRFSGRQFSNSRSEMNVSTLELGDSALYLCASSPLGTGNQPQHFGDGTRLSIL.

Many counts were recorded for this clone. The sequence runs out 3 residues before the end of the CDR3; the remainder is reconstructed from the germline J gene. The V gene is TRBV5-1, the J gene TRBJ2-3; 8 bases agree with TRBD1. Germline values: CDR1 SGHRS, CDR2 YFSETQ. CDR3 length equals 16 residues. Losses at the gene ends were 4 bases for V and 0 bases for J; bases not matched to a gene: 7. CDR3 sequence reads: CASSPGQGTSTDTQYF. Incomplete CDR3 DNA: TGCGCCAGCAGCCCCGGACAGGGTACTAGCACAGATACG.

This clone was seen at least ten times. Read coverage stops 3 residues before the CDR3 terminus; the germline J gene supplies the remainder. V gene TRBV30 combines with J gene TRBJ2-2; TRBD1 might be the D (7 bases). The CDR3 spans 16 residues. Trimming took off 4 bases at V and 5 bases at J, with 20 bases between the two ends. Germline V lookup: CDR1 GTSNPN, CDR2 SVGIG (reference sequence). The covered CDR3 bases are TGTGCCTGGAATCAGCCAAGGCAGGGGGGTACCGGGGAG. This sequence encodes CAWNQPRQGGTGE. The CDR3 reads in full as CAWNQPRQGGTGELFF.

This clone was detected many times. The read falls 3 residues short of the CDR3 end, and the missing part is taken from the germline J gene. The chain has TRBV5-1 and TRBJ2-1; 12 positions agree with TRBD2. This CDR3 contains 19 residues. Germline CDR1 reads SGHRS; CDR2 reads YFSETQ. Trimming took 1 base from V and 4 from J; bases not matched to a gene: 12. CDR3 residues: CASSLILLAGGKGYNEQFF. The part of the CDR3 DNA that was read is TGCGCCAGCAGCTTGATCTTACTAGCGGGAGGAAAGGGATACAATGAG.

As for this clone: The read ends 3 residues early relative to the CDR3; the germline J gene fills the gap. The chain carries TRBV18 and TRBJ1-1, with D possibly being TRBD1 (6 bases). CDR3 length: 13 residues. Germline lookup yields CDR1 KGHSH and CDR2 LQKENI. V lost 4 bases and J 3 bases, leaving 9 bases between the germline ends. The DNA read from the CDR3 is TGTGCCAGCTCACTACAGGGTTACACTGAA. This encodes CASSLQGYTE. In full, the CDR3 is CASSLQGYTEAFF.